This passage covers 28 T cell receptor beta chains from one sample sequenced in a study of blood T cell repertoires in COVID-19 (dated by TCRdb to 2018 to 2021). To prepare the library, the immunoSEQ multiplex PCR assay was applied. TCRdb took this table from immuneACCESS and kept in-frame rearrangements with V and J called. Such tables lack part of the clones; where checked against another copy, unresolved V genes explain under half of the gap, and the rest is unexplained. For this sample there are hundreds of thousands of clones; approximately 86% appear just once. Together, the top ten hold about 6.9% of the sample. Sequencing input: PBMCs or T cells enriched from blood (not recorded which). The receptors shown here come from a woman younger than 45 with acute COVID-19.

This chain links TRBV28 with TRBJ2-1, with TRBD1 identical over 7 bases. The V gene's germline CDR1 is MDHEN and CDR2 SYDVKM. Trimming took 5 bases from V and 3 from J; bases not matched to a gene: 1. The CDR3 spans 13 residues. The CDR3 bases are TGTGCCAGCAGTGGGGACAGCTACAATGAGCAGTTCTTC. Protein sequence: CASSGDSYNEQFF.

CDR3 sequence (DNA): TGTGCCAGCGGAAAGGGGACAGCGAGAAATCAGCCCCAGCATTTT. Translation gives CASGKGTARNQPQHF. The chain is built from TRBV2 and TRBJ1-5; 7 nucleotides line up with TRBD1. Germline V gives CDR1 SNHLY, CDR2 FYNNEI. The CDR3 runs to 15 residues. The trim removed 8 bases at V and 4 bases at J, leaving 11 bases unmatched.

V usage is TRBV2 and J usage is TRBJ2-1; D possibly corresponds to TRBD1 (5 bases). The ends were cut back, 3 bases at V and 8 bases at J, with 8 bases in the middle. This CDR3 comprises 12 residues. Germline assignment: CDR1 SNHLY and CDR2 FYNNEI. The CDR3: CASSDRVDEQFF. Here the CDR3 DNA reads TGTGCCAGCAGTGACAGGGTCGATGAGCAGTTCTTC.

The rearrangement joins TRBV28 to TRBJ2-7, with D perhaps matching TRBD2 (5 bases). The CDR3 totals 14 residues. V lost 3 bases and J 0 bases, leaving 9 bases between the germline ends. The germline V gene has CDR1 MDHEN and CDR2 SYDVKM. CDR3 in DNA: TGTGCCAGCAGTTTTGACTACAGCTCCTACGAGCAGTACTTC. Translating it yields CASSFDYSSYEQYF.

J is TRBJ1-2 and V is TRBV5-6; D gene uncertain. V lost 4 bases and J 3 bases, leaving 16 bases between the germline ends. This CDR3 has 15 amino acids. Germline assignment: CDR1 SGHDT and CDR2 YYEEEE. The CDR3 DNA is TGTGCCAGCAGCCCTCCCGGGGTTTGGCACTATGGCTACACCTTC. Translating gives CASSPPGVWHYGYTF.

The chain joins TRBV7-6 to TRBJ2-7, with a weak D call TRBD1 (6 bases). Per the germline V gene, CDR1 is SGHVS and CDR2 is FNYEAQ. Trimming shortened V by 4 bases and J by 1 base, and 8 bases separated the two germline ends. The CDR3 runs 13 residues. The DNA for the CDR3 is TGTGCCAGCAGCTCGGACAGTTCCTACGAGCAGTACTTC. Translated, it gives CASSSDSSYEQYF.

This clone was seen a single time. The chain carries TRBV7-9 and TRBJ1-3; D not certain. V lost 2 bases to trimming and J lost 0 bases, with 14 bases between them. The CDR3 has 17 amino acids. CDR1 and CDR2 (germline): SEHNR, FQNEAQ (reference sequence). The CDR3 region is CASSLLPEGSSGNTIYF. CDR3 nucleotides: TGTGCCAGCAGCTTACTCCCTGAGGGAAGCTCTGGAAACACCATATATTTT.

J is TRBJ1-2 and V is TRBV10-1, with D uncertain. The V end was cut by 3 bases, the J end by 3 bases, with 8 bases between. CDR1 is WNHNN and CDR2 is SYGVQD in the germline V gene (reference sequence). The CDR3 consists of 13 residues. The CDR3 protein is CASSDYRDYGYTF. The CDR3, as DNA: TGCGCCAGCAGTGATTACCGGGACTATGGCTACACCTTC.

This chain uses TRBV28 with TRBJ1-1, with TRBD1 as a possible D gene (6 bases). Trimming stripped 2 bases from V and 1 base from J, with 11 bases between. From germline, CDR1 is MDHEN and CDR2 SYDVKM. CDR3 length: 15 amino acids. The CDR3 nucleotides are TGTGCCAGCAGTTTACAACCACAGGGGAACACTGAAGCTTTCTTT. Residues: CASSLQPQGNTEAFF.

V gene TRBV6-1 combines with J gene TRBJ2-1; 11 positions match TRBD1. The V gene's germline CDR1 is MNHNS and CDR2 SASEGT. CDR3 length: 15 amino acids. After removal of 3 bases from V and 7 bases from J, the junction contained 5 bases not matched to a gene. CDR3 loop: CASSDGTGGRNEQFF. The CDR3 DNA reads TGTGCCAGCAGTGACGGGACAGGGGGGCGGAATGAGCAGTTCTTC.

The chain has TRBV19 and TRBJ2-1; 8 bases line up with TRBD1. This CDR3 spans 15 amino acids. The junction had 8 bases not matched to a gene; V was cut back by 1 base and J by 9 bases. CDR1 LNHDA and CDR2 SQIVND come from the germline V gene (reference sequence). For the CDR3, the DNA is TGTGCCAGTAGTATAGGGACAGGGTCTTCTTCTGAGCAGTTCTTC. It is translated as CASSIGTGSSSEQFF. Combining the CDR3 with reference TRBV19 and TRBJ2-1 gives the whole variable domain DGGITQSPKYLFRKEGQNVTLSCEQNLNHDAMYWYRQDPGQGLRLIYYSQIVNDFQKGDIAEGYSVSREKKESFPLTVTSAQKNPTAFYLCASSIGTGSSSEQFFGPGTRLTVL.

This chain uses TRBV6-2 or TRBV6-3 with TRBJ1-2; D is unresolved. V lost 5 bases to trimming and J lost 1 base, with 5 bases between them. Germline CDR1 MNHEY, CDR2 SVGEGT. There are 12 residues in the CDR3. For the CDR3, the DNA is TGTGCCAGCAGTGACATTAACTATGGCTACACCTTC. Translating gives CASSDINYGYTF.

The genes are TRBV9 and TRBJ2-5; D is unresolved. The length of the CDR3 is 15 residues. Trimming stripped 3 bases from V and 1 base from J, with 13 bases between. From germline, CDR1 is SGDLS and CDR2 YYNGEE. CDR3 loop: CASSGISDFQETQYF. DNA of the CDR3: TGTGCCAGCAGCGGAATTTCAGACTTCCAAGAGACCCAGTACTTC.

The V and J genes are TRBV28 and TRBJ2-7; 7 bases map to TRBD2. Germline V gene data show CDR1 as MDHEN and CDR2 as SYDVKM. Germline trimming cut 5 bases from V and 4 bases from J; bases unmatched to any gene: 8. The CDR3 length is 14 residues. The CDR3 DNA sequence: TGTGCCAGCAGTGCGGCGGGGACTAATTACGAGCAGTACTTC. Amino acids: CASSAAGTNYEQYF.

The chain combines TRBV29-1 with TRBJ2-1; 8 nucleotides line up with TRBD2. The length of the CDR3 is 17 residues. The V segment lost 7 bases and the J segment 0 bases; nucleotides outside the gene matches: 14. CDR1 is SQVTM and CDR2 is ANQGSEA in the germline V gene. The CDR3 sequence: CSAPGLGDPSSYNEQFF. CDR3 sequence (DNA): TGCAGCGCCCCGGGACTAGGGGATCCGAGCTCCTACAATGAGCAGTTCTTC.

The J gene is TRBJ2-7, the V gene TRBV15; 7 nucleotides align to TRBD1. The CDR3 loop spans 14 amino acids. V lost 2 bases to trimming and J lost 4 bases; unmatched junction nucleotides: 5. Germline CDR1 reads LNHNV; CDR2 reads YYDKDF (reference sequence). This CDR3 reads CATSRPGQIYEQYF. CDR3 coding DNA: TGTGCCACCAGCAGACCGGGACAGATTTACGAGCAGTACTTC.

This rearrangement joins TRBV21-1 to TRBJ2-2; the table calls TRBD1, which could not be checked here. TRBV21-1 is flagged as a pseudogene. This CDR3 comprises 12 residues. CDR3 DNA sequence: TGTGCCAGCCCAGCGAACACCGGGGAGCTGTTTTTT. Residues: CASPANTGELFF.

The chain joins TRBV5-6 to TRBJ2-1; a possible D gene is TRBD2 (5 bases). Germline values: CDR1 SGHDT, CDR2 YYEEEE. This CDR3 has 14 residues. V was trimmed by 2 bases and J by 8 bases, leaving 14 bases between them. The CDR3 region is CASSFDGDGYEQFF. DNA for the CDR3: TGTGCCAGCAGCTTCGACGGGGATGGGTATGAGCAGTTCTTC.

The rearrangement uses TRBV6-1 and TRBJ1-6, with 7 bases lining up with TRBD1. The ends lost 2 bases at V and 7 bases at J; junction bases unmatched: 5. This CDR3 is 15 amino acids long. Per germline, CDR1 MNHNS and CDR2 SASEGT. CDR3 sequence (DNA): TGTGCCAGCAGTGAAACGATAGGGGGCAATTCACCCCTCCACTTT. Encoded protein: CASSETIGGNSPLHF.

The genes are TRBV7-2 and TRBJ2-2, with 14 bases that match TRBD2. Germline lookup yields CDR1 SGHTA and CDR2 FQGNSA. The CDR3 totals 19 residues. J lost 0 bases, V lost 5 bases, and 8 bases had no gene match. CDR3 loop: CASSKARTSGGPNTGELFF. The CDR3 DNA follows: TGTGCCAGCAGCAAAGCTCGGACTAGCGGGGGGCCGAACACCGGGGAGCTGTTTTTT.

This clone appeared a few times. The rearrangement links TRBV4-1 to TRBJ1-4; possibly TRBD1 for D (5 bases). Germline V gene data show CDR1 as MGHRA and CDR2 as YSYEKL. The V and J ends lost 10 bases and 0 bases respectively, with 9 bases between them. The length of the CDR3 is 13 residues. CDR3 region: CATKGATNEKLFF. In DNA, the CDR3 is TGCGCCACCAAAGGGGCAACTAATGAAAAACTGTTTTTT.

This chain joins TRBV28 and TRBJ2-3; tentatively, D is TRBD2 (5 bases). Germline assignment: CDR1 MDHEN and CDR2 SYDVKM. The CDR3 runs to 15 residues. The ends were cut back, 8 bases at V and 3 bases at J, with 18 bases in the middle. In DNA form, the CDR3 reads TGTGCCAGCGCCCCGGAGGTCCGAGTAACAGATACGCAGTATTTT. The encoded protein is CASAPEVRVTDTQYF.

The rearrangement joins TRBV7-2 to TRBJ2-5; 11 bases are shared with TRBD2. V shed 3 bases and J 4 bases; nucleotides not matched to a gene: 1. Germline assignment: CDR1 SGHTA and CDR2 FQGNSA. The CDR3 has 14 residues. CDR3 bases: TGTGCCAGCAGCTTTAGCGGGAGGGGAGAGACCCAGTACTTC. Residues: CASSFSGRGETQYF.

The CDR3 sequence: CASSPVAGLGASEQYF. CDR3 nucleotides: TGTGCCAGCAGTCCAGTAGCCGGCTTGGGGGCCTCCGAGCAGTACTTC. The chain employs TRBV7-6 and TRBJ2-7, with D perhaps TRBD1 (6 bases). The CDR3 runs to 16 residues. Germline V gene sequence: CDR1 SGHVS, CDR2 FNYEAQ. V gave up 6 bases and J gave up 6 bases, with 24 bases separating them. The full variable domain, in which reference TRBV7-6 and TRBJ2-7 provide the parts outside the CDR3, is GAGVSQSPRYKVTKRGQDVALRCDPISGHVSLYWYRQALGQGPEFLTYFNYEAQQDKSGLPNDRFSAERPEGSISTLTIQRTEQRDSAMYRCASSPVAGLGASEQYFGPGTRLTVT.

This rearrangement joins TRBV28 to TRBJ1-4, with a tentative D call TRBD1 (5 bases). The CDR3 runs 14 residues. V lost 5 bases to trimming and J lost 5 bases, with 12 bases between them. Germline V gene sequence: CDR1 MDHEN, CDR2 SYDVKM. In DNA form, the CDR3 reads TGTGCCAGCAGTGGGACTGCTACAAATGAAAAACTGTTTTTT. This codes for CASSGTATNEKLFF.

V gene TRBV28 combines with J gene TRBJ1-5, with D tentatively TRBD1 (6 bases). CDR1 is MDHEN, CDR2 SYDVKM, per germline. With 6 bases removed from V and 2 bases from J, the gap between germline ends came to 8 bases. The CDR3 is 13 residues long. CDR3 DNA sequence: TGTGCCAGCAGAAACAGGGGCAATCAGCCCCAGCATTTT. It encodes CASRNRGNQPQHF.

The gene calls are TRBV12-2 and TRBJ1-4; the DNA was not compared with TRBD1, the D call given in the table. TRBV12-2 is a pseudogene segment. The CDR3 runs 19 residues. In DNA form, the CDR3 reads TGTGCAAGTCGCTTAGAGCTGGGGGGACAGGGGGCCACTAATGAAAAACTGTTTTTT. This encodes CASRLELGGQGATNEKLFF.

This clone showed up just once. The chain recombines TRBV5-5 with TRBJ1-5; D is uncertain. Trimming shortened V by 2 bases and J by 5 bases, and 8 bases separated the two germline ends. This CDR3 region has 13 residues. The germline V gene encodes CDR1 SGHKS and CDR2 YYEKEE (reference sequence). The DNA of the CDR3 is TGTGCCAGCAGCTTTTCAGAGGATCAGCCCCAGCATTTT. Protein: CASSFSEDQPQHF.